This paragraph reports one T cell receptor beta chain. The record originates from a study of blood T cells in healthy people across ages. Then a second PCR, running roughly 7 to 11 cycles, was carried out with a sample-barcoded 5' primer and a J-beta primer mix. TCRdb re-called the 5' RACE reads through MiXCR, storing one row per CDR3 protein. This sample carries 750,000 or so distinct CDR3 sequences, 25% of them seen once, and the ten largest clones take 8% to 10%. This sample also appeared in a second study, on T cells of mothers and their children.

The clonotype was recovered from a boy aged 5-17 years in good health. Source material: blood.

The CDR3 DNA reads TGTGCCAGCAGCATCACCGGGACTAGTGGTAGTGAGCAGTTCTTC. Translation: CASSITGTSGSEQFF. The rearrangement uses TRBV7-2 and TRBJ2-5, with TRBD2 matching 8 bases. With the DNA end fitting TRBJ2-1 better, the J assignment may be wrong. CDR1 and CDR2 from the germline V gene are SGHTA and FQGNSA. CDR3 length: 15 residues.